The T cell receptor beta chain described here comes from a study of monozygotic twins with inflammatory bowel disease. Findings and limits, study-wide: A single strong clonotype or signal linked to IBD was not supported.

TCRdb reprocessed the 5' RACE reads, with one entry per CDR3 protein and no DNA. The listing records around 450,000 distinct CDR3 sequences. Notes on this clonotype: Its target is unknown.

The material sequenced was blood. The receptor was isolated from a human donor with ulcerative colitis or Crohn's disease, or a healthy co-twin of an affected twin (not recorded which).

CDR3 sequence reads: CSARGRIGNQPQHF. The rearrangement joins TRBV20-1 to TRBJ1-5. This CDR3 is 14 amino acids long. CDR1 is DFQATT, CDR2 SNEGSKA, per germline (reference sequence).